This TCR beta chain is drawn from a study of T cells in Graves' hyperthyroidism and ophthalmopathy. General observations from the study: Most thyroid clonotypes expanded above 0.001 were also detected in blood.

Patients were excluded because of uncontrolled infection, other autoimmune disease, pregnancy or lactation. This clonotype was observed a handful of times. As yet, its antigen is unknown. Amplification of TCR beta CDR3 regions used RNA as the template. TCR CDR3 underwent first-round RT-PCR with the HTBI primer set. TCRdb independently ran MiXCR on the multiplex PCR reads; one entry per CDR3 protein. The sample gives around 690,000 distinct CDR3 sequences, roughly 17% of which show up once; roughly a sixth is in the top ten. The germline V gene has CDR1 MNHEY and CDR2 SVGAGI. V lost 11 bases to trimming and J lost 0 bases, with 13 bases between them. This CDR3 spans 14 amino acids.

The chain links TRBV6-5 to TRBJ2-2; D unclear. Material for sequencing was blood. The receptor's source is a man in his fifties or sixties with Graves' hyperthyroidism. The CDR3 DNA reads as TGTGCCGCCCAGGAAGGTTCGAACACCGGGGAGCTGTTTTTT. Amino acid sequence: CAAQEGSNTGELFF.